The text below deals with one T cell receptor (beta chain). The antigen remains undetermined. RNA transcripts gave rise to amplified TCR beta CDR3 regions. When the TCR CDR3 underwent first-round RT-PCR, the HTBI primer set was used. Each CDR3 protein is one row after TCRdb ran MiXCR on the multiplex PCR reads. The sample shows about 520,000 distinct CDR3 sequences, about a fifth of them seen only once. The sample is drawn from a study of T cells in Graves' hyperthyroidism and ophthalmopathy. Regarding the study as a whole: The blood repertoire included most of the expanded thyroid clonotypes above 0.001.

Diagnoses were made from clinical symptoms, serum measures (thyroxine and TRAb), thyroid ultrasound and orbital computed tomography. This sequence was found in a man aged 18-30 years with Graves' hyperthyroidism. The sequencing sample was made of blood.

CDR3 nucleotides: TGTGCCAGCGCCGCCTGGCTAGGGTTAGGGTATGGCTACACCTTC. Translation gives CASAAWLGLGYGYTF. The rearrangement uses TRBV6-1 and TRBJ1-2; D remains ambiguous. Trimming took 8 bases from V and 5 from J, leaving 21 bases between them. The germline V gene encodes CDR1 MNHNS and CDR2 SASEGT. This CDR3 contains 15 residues.